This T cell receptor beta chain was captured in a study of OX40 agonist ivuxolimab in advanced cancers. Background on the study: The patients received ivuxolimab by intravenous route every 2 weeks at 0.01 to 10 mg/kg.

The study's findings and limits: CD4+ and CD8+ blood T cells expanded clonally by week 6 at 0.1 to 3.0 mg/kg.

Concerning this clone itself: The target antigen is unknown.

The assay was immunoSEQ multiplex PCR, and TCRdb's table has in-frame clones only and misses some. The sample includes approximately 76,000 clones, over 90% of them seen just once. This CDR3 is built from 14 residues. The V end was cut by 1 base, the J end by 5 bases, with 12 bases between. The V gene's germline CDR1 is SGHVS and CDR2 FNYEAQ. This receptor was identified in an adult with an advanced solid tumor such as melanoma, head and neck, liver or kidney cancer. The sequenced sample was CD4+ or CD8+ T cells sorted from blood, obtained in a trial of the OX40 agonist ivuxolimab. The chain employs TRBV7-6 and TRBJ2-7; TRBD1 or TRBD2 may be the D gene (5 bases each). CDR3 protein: CASSLDLGVHEQYF. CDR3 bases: TGTGCCAGCAGCTTAGACCTGGGGGTCCACGAGCAGTACTTC.